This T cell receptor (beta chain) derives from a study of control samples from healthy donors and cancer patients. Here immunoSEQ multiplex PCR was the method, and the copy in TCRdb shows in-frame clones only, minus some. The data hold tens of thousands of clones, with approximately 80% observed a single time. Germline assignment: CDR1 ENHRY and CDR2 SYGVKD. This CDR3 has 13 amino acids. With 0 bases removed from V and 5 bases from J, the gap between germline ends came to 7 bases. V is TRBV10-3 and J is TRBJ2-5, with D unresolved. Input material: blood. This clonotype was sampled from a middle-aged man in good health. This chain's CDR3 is CAISESAPETQYF. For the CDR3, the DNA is TGTGCCATCAGTGAGTCAGCGCCCGAGACCCAGTACTTC.